A selection of T cell receptor beta chains follows, all from one sample in a study of T cell repertoires in cytomegalovirus infection. TCRdb re-derived calls from the reads in MiXCR, one entry per CDR3 protein. Here the sample spans approximately 300,000 distinct CDR3 sequences, approximately 25% being singletons. These receptors have no identified antigens. Sequences were derived from cultured PBMCs, sampled from culture after CMV antigen stimulation. Receptors were obtained from a human donor in good health (CMV status not recorded). Some clones in this sample may be carry-over from other donors' samples. CDR3s include the opening cysteine and the closing phenylalanine or tryptophan. The order of the fields is J gene, V gene, D gene, clone size, CDR3 protein, CDR3 DNA. D genes are given only for firm matches. Only part of the rows carry a size: once, few, many, or a class if the clone is expanded.

J: TRBJ2-2
V: TRBV10-3
D: .
size: .
CDR3: CATTPSNTGELFF
DNA: TGTGCCACGACTCCTTCGAACACCGGGGAGCTGTTTTTT

J: TRBJ2-6
V: TRBV7-6
D: TRBD2
size: few
CDR3: CASSLRLAGAGANVLTF
DNA: TGTGCCAGCAGCCTGCGACTAGCGGGCGCTGGGGCCAACGTCCTGACTTTC

J: TRBJ2-6
V: TRBV7-9
D: TRBD2
size: few
CDR3: CASSLTSGPYSGANVLTF
DNA: TGTGCCAGCAGCTTAACTAGCGGACCTTACTCTGGGGCCAACGTCCTGACTTTC

J: TRBJ1-2
V: TRBV4-1
D: TRBD1
size: few
CDR3: CASSQTRDRDGYTF
DNA: TGCGCCAGCAGCCAAACCAGGGACAGGGATGGCTACACCTTC

J: TRBJ2-1
V: TRBV7-8
D: TRBD2
size: few
CDR3: CASSPGLEREQFF
DNA: TGTGCCAGCAGCCCAGGACTAGAGCGGGAGCAGTTCTTC

J: TRBJ2-1
V: TRBV12-3/TRBV12-4
D: .
size: many
CDR3: CASTSRDSATVNEQFF
DNA: TGTGCCAGCACTTCAAGGGACTCAGCTACCGTCAATGAGCAGTTCTTC

J: TRBJ2-3
V: TRBV6-6
D: .
size: once
CDR3: CASSYKSTDTQYF
DNA: TGTGCCAGCAGTTACAAAAGCACAGATACGCAGTATTTT

J: TRBJ1-2
V: TRBV3-1
D: .
size: few
CDR3: CASRPNPGMGLYGYTF
DNA: TGTGCCAGCAGACCTAACCCCGGGATGGGACTATATGGCTACACCTTC

J: TRBJ1-1
V: TRBV28
D: .
size: once
CDR3: CASSSPPQGTEAFF
DNA: TGTGCCAGCAGTTCCCCACCCCAGGGCACTGAAGCTTTCTTT

J: TRBJ2-1
V: TRBV6-2/TRBV6-3
D: .
size: .
CDR3: CASSYSDTGNNEQFF
DNA: TGTGCCAGCAGTTACTCTGACACGGGGAACAATGAGCAGTTCTTC

J: TRBJ2-3
V: TRBV11-3
D: .
size: few
CDR3: CASSLEGRDNRYTDTQYF
DNA: TGTGCCAGCAGCTTAGAGGGCAGGGACAACCGATACACAGATACGCAGTATTTT

J: TRBJ2-1
V: TRBV10-3
D: TRBD2
size: .
CDR3: CAIRETSGNYNEQFF
DNA: TGTGCCATCAGAGAGACTAGCGGAAACTACAATGAGCAGTTCTTC

J: TRBJ2-7
V: TRBV4-2
D: .
size: few
CDR3: CASSRDLWGSGSYEQYF
DNA: TGTGCCAGCAGCCGAGACCTGTGGGGTAGCGGCTCCTACGAGCAGTACTTC

J: TRBJ2-3
V: TRBV12-3/TRBV12-4
D: .
size: many
CDR3: CASSWINTDTQYF
DNA: TGTGCCAGCAGTTGGATCAACACAGATACGCAGTATTTT

J: TRBJ2-3
V: TRBV28
D: TRBD2
size: .
CDR3: CASRPGLGLDTQYF
DNA: TGTGCCAGCAGACCGGGACTAGGTCTAGATACGCAGTATTTT

J: TRBJ2-3
V: TRBV4-1
D: .
size: few
CDR3: CASSQERGDTQYF
DNA: TGCGCCAGCAGCCAAGAAAGGGGGGATACGCAGTATTTT

J: TRBJ2-1
V: TRBV7-2
D: .
size: .
CDR3: CASSPDVSEYLVGQFF
DNA: TGTGCCAGCAGCCCCGACGTATCCGAGTATTTAGTCGGGCAGTTCTTC

J: TRBJ2-5
V: TRBV25-1
D: TRBD2
size: few
CDR3: CASSPPRSRGGAQYF
DNA: TGTGCCAGCAGTCCTCCGCGGAGCCGGGGGGGGGCCCAGTACTTC

J: TRBJ1-3
V: TRBV7-2
D: .
size: many
CDR3: CASSLAGAGSSSGNTIYF
DNA: TGTGCCAGCAGCTTAGCCGGCGCGGGGTCCAGCTCTGGAAACACCATATATTTT

J: TRBJ1-1
V: TRBV5-1
D: TRBD1
size: .
CDR3: CASSPTPGQAATEAFF
DNA: TGCGCCAGCAGCCCGACCCCGGGACAGGCGGCCACTGAAGCTTTCTTT

J: TRBJ2-3
V: TRBV5-1
D: TRBD2
size: .
CDR3: CASSLRPPGLAGAAGDTQYF
DNA: TGCGCCAGCAGCTTGCGCCCTCCGGGACTAGCGGGAGCGGCGGGAGATACGCAGTATTTT

J: TRBJ2-3
V: TRBV2
D: .
size: .
CDR3: CASSEARVNTDTQYF
DNA: TGTGCCAGCAGTGAGGCCAGGGTCAACACAGATACGCAGTATTTT

J: TRBJ1-2
V: TRBV7-2
D: TRBD1
size: many
CDR3: CASSLIVGTGSFFYGYTF
DNA: TGTGCCAGCAGCTTAATTGTAGGGACAGGATCATTTTTCTATGGCTACACCTTC

J: TRBJ1-5
V: TRBV6-2/TRBV6-3
D: TRBD1
size: .
CDR3: CASSARDRSNQPQHF
DNA: TGTGCCAGCAGTGCCCGGGACAGGAGCAATCAGCCCCAGCATTTT

J: TRBJ2-7
V: TRBV7-2
D: TRBD2
size: many
CDR3: CASSWGSGRVYEQYF
DNA: TGTGCCAGCAGCTGGGGGAGCGGGAGAGTCTACGAGCAGTACTTC

J: TRBJ2-3
V: TRBV14
D: .
size: few
CDR3: CASSHLGTPEGKYF
DNA: TGTGCCAGCAGCCATCTCGGGACTCCTGAAGGGAAGTATTTT

J: TRBJ2-1
V: TRBV7-2
D: TRBD1
size: many
CDR3: CASSSQGDAEQFF
DNA: TGTGCCAGCAGCTCACAGGGGGATGCTGAGCAGTTCTTC

J: TRBJ2-3
V: TRBV7-2
D: .
size: .
CDR3: CASSLLPRTSTDTQYF
DNA: TGTGCCAGCAGCTTACTTCCCCGTACTAGCACAGATACGCAGTATTTT

J: TRBJ2-2
V: TRBV7-9
D: .
size: .
CDR3: CASSQPRRRSQLTSNTGELFF
DNA: TGTGCCAGCAGCCAACCTCGGAGGCGCTCGCAACTAACCTCTAACACCGGGGAGCTGTTTTTT

J: TRBJ2-3
V: TRBV7-9
D: TRBD2
size: .
CDR3: CASSYKKGGSRADTQYF
DNA: TGTGCCAGCAGCTATAAAAAGGGCGGGAGTCGAGCAGATACGCAGTATTTT

J: TRBJ2-1
V: TRBV7-7
D: .
size: few
CDR3: CASSLRGGEGEQFF
DNA: TGTGCCAGCAGCTTACGGGGAGGAGAGGGTGAGCAGTTCTTC

J: TRBJ1-3
V: TRBV9
D: .
size: few
CDR3: CASKPFPSGNTIYF
DNA: TGTGCCAGCAAGCCATTCCCCTCTGGAAACACCATATATTTT

J: TRBJ2-1
V: TRBV7-9
D: TRBD2
size: .
CDR3: CASSPSGGAVSYNEQFF
DNA: TGTGCCAGCAGCCCAAGCGGGGGAGCGGTCTCCTACAATGAGCAGTTCTTC

J: TRBJ1-6
V: TRBV7-9
D: .
size: .
CDR3: CASSLALLTLENSPLHF
DNA: TGTGCCAGCAGCTTAGCCCTATTGACCTTGGAGAATTCACCCCTCCACTTT

J: TRBJ2-1
V: TRBV7-8
D: TRBD2
size: .
CDR3: CASSSAGARYNEQFF
DNA: TGTGCCAGCAGCTCAGCGGGAGCCAGATACAATGAGCAGTTCTTC

J: TRBJ2-1
V: TRBV7-9
D: .
size: .
CDR3: CASSSMGTSSYNEQFF
DNA: TGTGCCAGCAGCTCGATGGGGACCAGCTCCTACAATGAGCAGTTCTTC

J: TRBJ2-2
V: TRBV25-1
D: .
size: many
CDR3: CASSEYKDTGELFF
DNA: TGTGCCAGCAGTGAATATAAAGACACCGGGGAGCTGTTTTTT

J: TRBJ2-2
V: TRBV5-1
D: .
size: .
CDR3: CASSLRMPLLFF
DNA: TGCGCCAGCAGCTTGCGTATGCCATTGCTGTTTTTT

J: TRBJ2-3
V: TRBV28
D: .
size: once
CDR3: CASSFLTDQPQYF
DNA: TGTGCCAGCAGTTTCTTGACCGATCAGCCCCAGTATTTT

J: TRBJ1-1
V: TRBV7-9
D: .
size: few
CDR3: CASSYLVPAGSDTEAFF
DNA: TGTGCCAGCAGCTATCTAGTCCCGGCAGGGAGCGACACTGAAGCTTTCTTT

J: TRBJ2-1
V: TRBV24-1
D: .
size: few
CDR3: CATSDSQDFYNEQFF
DNA: TGTGCCACCAGTGATTCCCAGGACTTCTACAATGAGCAGTTCTTC

J: TRBJ1-1
V: TRBV7-2
D: .
size: many
CDR3: CASSAGGSTTEAFF
DNA: TGTGCCAGCAGCGCTGGGGGGAGCACGACTGAAGCTTTCTTT

J: TRBJ1-5
V: TRBV2
D: .
size: many
CDR3: CASSEDLRQPQHF
DNA: TGTGCCAGCAGTGAAGATCTAAGACAGCCCCAGCATTTT